These T cell receptor beta chains were read from a single sample in a study of cytomegalovirus exposure and HLA in healthy donors. Clones were read by immunoSEQ multiplex PCR, and TCRdb kept only the in-frame ones, dropping some. Seen here are 130,000 or so clones, less than 75% observed once, and the top ten hold approximately 2.1%. The sequencing sample was made of PBMCs. These receptors all come from a woman in her 40s in good health and CMV-seropositive. CDR3s leave out the opening cysteine and the closing phenylalanine or tryptophan. Expanded clones get a size class; other rows say once, few or many, or leave the size out.

TRBV4-3	.	TRBJ1-4	ASSPSTGMVNEKLF
TRBV5-1	.	TRBJ2-5	ASSLYRGHQETQY
TRBV2	once	TRBJ2-5	ASSEARDRERKN
TRBV28	.	TRBJ1-6	ASSQTGGSPLH
TRBV2	few	TRBJ1-6	ASSEALLGLTLLKDNSPLH
TRBV6-5	.	TRBJ2-7	ASSYSELHKQY
TRBV7-2	.	TRBJ2-7	ASSHSGTGRRYEQY
TRBV7-8	.	TRBJ1-1	ASRPGHNTEAF
TRBV28	.	TRBJ1-5	ASSTVDRSGQPQH
TRBV18	.	TRBJ2-6	ASSPRFSSPGDLSGANVLT
TRBV30	once	TRBJ2-3	AWRMDRYTDTQY
TRBV9	.	TRBJ2-5	ASSVLGTGQETQY
TRBV6-6	.	TRBJ1-1	ASSYHRQGPEAF
TRBV30	.	TRBJ1-1	AWSVKPQGRMNTEAF
TRBV9	.	TRBJ2-2	ASSVFQNTGELF
TRBV9	.	.	ASSVGMGDSYEQY
TRBV28	.	TRBJ2-1	ASSLPLATNEQF
TRBV7-9	.	TRBJ2-7	ASSSDIRSYEQY
TRBV23-1	.	TRBJ2-7	ASSLAGTGSGVTYEQY
TRBV5-1	.	TRBJ1-1	ASSLEQLNTEAF
TRBV7-2	.	TRBJ2-1	ASSLERAGPSQF
TRBV4-3	once	TRBJ1-6	ASSSGTGHSPLH
TRBV11-2	.	TRBJ2-3	ASSLKADTQY
TRBV6-6	medium-sized	TRBJ2-7	ASSWTGDEQY
TRBV6-1	.	TRBJ1-2	ASSGTGLQANYGYT
TRBV7-9	.	TRBJ1-6	ASSLRTGGNSPLH
TRBV19	few	TRBJ2-7	ASSISEGSDYEQY
TRBV19	many	TRBJ2-7	ATTSGGASSYEQY
TRBV19	few	TRBJ1-1	ASLTGTNTEAF
TRBV5-1	.	TRBJ2-1	ASSLAMAGGVNEQF
TRBV5-6	.	TRBJ1-5	ASSPGQFGQPQH
TRBV6-1	.	TRBJ2-1	ASNLAGGVYNEQF
TRBV7-2	.	TRBJ2-1	ASSETSGRAYNEQF
TRBV6-6	once	TRBJ1-4	ASSYSAGTGDEKLF
TRBV10-3	.	TRBJ1-1	AISAGTGVMNTEAF
TRBV14	.	.	ASRKTGGLSYEQY
TRBV19	few	TRBJ2-7	ASSISGTGTYEQY
TRBV27	.	TRBJ2-5	ASSEGQGPQETQY
TRBV28	.	TRBJ2-7	ASSPPPQGLYYEQY
TRBV5-4	.	TRBJ2-1	ASSVLRGSEQF
TRBV5-6	.	TRBJ1-1	ASSLDREAF
TRBV4-2	.	TRBJ2-1	ASSLGTSGSYNEQF
TRBV27	once	.	ASSSTRGTGPYEQY
TRBV27	.	TRBJ2-2	ATRGQGALVGGELF